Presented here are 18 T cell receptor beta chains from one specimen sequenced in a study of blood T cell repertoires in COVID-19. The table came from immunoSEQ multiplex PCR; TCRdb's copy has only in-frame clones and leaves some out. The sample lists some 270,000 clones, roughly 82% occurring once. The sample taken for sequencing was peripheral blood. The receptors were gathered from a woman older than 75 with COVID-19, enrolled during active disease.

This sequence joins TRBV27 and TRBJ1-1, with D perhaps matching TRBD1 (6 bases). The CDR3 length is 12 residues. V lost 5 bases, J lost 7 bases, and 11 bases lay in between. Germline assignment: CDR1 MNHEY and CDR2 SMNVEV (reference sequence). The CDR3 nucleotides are TGTGCCAGCAGTACCGGACAGCTTGAAGCTTTCTTT. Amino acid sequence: CASSTGQLEAFF.

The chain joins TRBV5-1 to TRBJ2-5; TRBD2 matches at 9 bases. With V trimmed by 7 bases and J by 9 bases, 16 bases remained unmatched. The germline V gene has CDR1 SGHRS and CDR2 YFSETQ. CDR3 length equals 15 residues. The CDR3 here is CASAPAPGLALAQYF. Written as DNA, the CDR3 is TGCGCCAGCGCCCCGGCCCCGGGACTAGCATTGGCCCAGTACTTC.

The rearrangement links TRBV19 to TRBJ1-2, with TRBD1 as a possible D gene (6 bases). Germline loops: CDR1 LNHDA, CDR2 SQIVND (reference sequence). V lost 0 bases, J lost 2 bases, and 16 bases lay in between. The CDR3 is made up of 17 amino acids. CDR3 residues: CASSIDALGQRNYGYTF. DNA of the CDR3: TGTGCCAGTAGTATAGATGCCCTTGGACAGAGGAACTATGGCTACACCTTC.

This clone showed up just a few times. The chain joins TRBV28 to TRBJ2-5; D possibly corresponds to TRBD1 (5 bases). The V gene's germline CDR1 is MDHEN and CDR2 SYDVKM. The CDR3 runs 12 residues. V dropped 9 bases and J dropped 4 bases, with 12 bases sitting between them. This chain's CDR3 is CASPPRGETQYF. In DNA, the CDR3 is TGTGCCAGTCCCCCTAGGGGAGAGACCCAGTACTTC.

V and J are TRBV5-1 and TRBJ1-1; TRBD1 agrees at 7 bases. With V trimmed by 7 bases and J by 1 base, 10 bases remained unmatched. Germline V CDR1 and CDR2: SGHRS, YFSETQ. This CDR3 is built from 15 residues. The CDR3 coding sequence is TGCGCCAGCGGCAGGGGGGTAGGTTGGAACACTGAAGCTTTCTTT. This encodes CASGRGVGWNTEAFF.

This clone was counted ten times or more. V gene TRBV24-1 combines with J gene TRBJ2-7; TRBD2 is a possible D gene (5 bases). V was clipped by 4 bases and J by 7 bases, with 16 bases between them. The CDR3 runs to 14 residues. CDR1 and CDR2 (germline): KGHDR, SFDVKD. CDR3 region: CATSERSAAGEQYV. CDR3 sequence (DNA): TGTGCCACCAGTGAGCGGTCAGCGGCTGGGGAGCAGTACGTC.

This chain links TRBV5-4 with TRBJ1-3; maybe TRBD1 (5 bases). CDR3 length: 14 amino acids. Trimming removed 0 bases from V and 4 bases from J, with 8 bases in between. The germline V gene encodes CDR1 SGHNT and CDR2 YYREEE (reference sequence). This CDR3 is CASSLAPGGNTIYF. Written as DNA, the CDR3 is TGTGCCAGCAGCTTGGCTCCAGGGGGAAACACCATATATTTT.

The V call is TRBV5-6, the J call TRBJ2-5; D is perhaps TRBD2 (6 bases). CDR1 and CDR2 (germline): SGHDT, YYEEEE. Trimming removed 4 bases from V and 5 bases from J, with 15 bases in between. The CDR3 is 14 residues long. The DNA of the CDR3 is TGTGCCAGCAGCCCGAGGGACTCGGGGGAGACCCAGTACTTC. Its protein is CASSPRDSGETQYF.

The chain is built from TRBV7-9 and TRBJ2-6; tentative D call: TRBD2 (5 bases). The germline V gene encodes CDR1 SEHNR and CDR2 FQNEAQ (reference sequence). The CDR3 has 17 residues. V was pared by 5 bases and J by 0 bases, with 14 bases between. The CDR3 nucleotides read TGTGCCAGCAGCCAGTCGGGTGGAGGCTCTGGGGCCAACGTCCTGACTTTC. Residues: CASSQSGGGSGANVLTF.

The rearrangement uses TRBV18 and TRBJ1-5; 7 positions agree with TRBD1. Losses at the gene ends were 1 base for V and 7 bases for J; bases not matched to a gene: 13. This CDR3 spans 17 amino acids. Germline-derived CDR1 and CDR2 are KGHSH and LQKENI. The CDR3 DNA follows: TGTGCCAGCTCACCACGGGACAGAACGACCCGGGGGCAGCCCCAGCATTTT. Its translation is CASSPRDRTTRGQPQHF.

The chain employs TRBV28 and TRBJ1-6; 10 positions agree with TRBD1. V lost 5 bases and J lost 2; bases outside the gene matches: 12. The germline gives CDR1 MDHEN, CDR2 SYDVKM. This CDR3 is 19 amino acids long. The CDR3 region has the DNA TGTGCCAGCAGTCCCCTCAACCTCGGACAGGGGGCCTATAATTCACCCCTCCACTTT. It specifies CASSPLNLGQGAYNSPLHF.

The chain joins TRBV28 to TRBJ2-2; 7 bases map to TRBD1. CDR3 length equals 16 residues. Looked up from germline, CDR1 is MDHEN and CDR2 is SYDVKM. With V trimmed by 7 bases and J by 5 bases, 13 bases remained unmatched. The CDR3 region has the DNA TGTGCCAGCATTACTTCCCCAGGGGGAAGGACCGGGGAGCTGTTTTTT. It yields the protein CASITSPGGRTGELFF.

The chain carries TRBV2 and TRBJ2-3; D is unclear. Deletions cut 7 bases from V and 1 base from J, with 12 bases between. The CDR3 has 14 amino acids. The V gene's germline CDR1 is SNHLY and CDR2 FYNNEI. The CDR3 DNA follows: TGTGCCAGCAAAGGTCTAGTGGGCACAGATACGCAGTATTTT. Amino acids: CASKGLVGTDTQYF.

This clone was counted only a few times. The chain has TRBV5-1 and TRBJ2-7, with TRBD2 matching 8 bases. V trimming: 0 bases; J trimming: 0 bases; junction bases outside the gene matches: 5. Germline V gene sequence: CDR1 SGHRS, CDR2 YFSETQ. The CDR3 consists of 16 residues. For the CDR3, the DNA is TGCGCCAGCAGCTTGGCGGGGGGGTTCTCCTCCTACGAGCAGTACTTC. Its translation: CASSLAGGFSSYEQYF.

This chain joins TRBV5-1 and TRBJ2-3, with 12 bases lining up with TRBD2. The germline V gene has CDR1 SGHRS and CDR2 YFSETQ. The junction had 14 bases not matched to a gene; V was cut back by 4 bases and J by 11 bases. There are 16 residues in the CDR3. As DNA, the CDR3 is TGCGCCAGCAGCCCCGGGACTAGCGGGTCTCTGAGCGAGCAGTATTTT. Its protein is CASSPGTSGSLSEQYF.

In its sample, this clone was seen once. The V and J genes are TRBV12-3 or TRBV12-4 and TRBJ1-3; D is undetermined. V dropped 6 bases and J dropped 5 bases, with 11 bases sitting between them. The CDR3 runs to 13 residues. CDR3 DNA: TGTGCCAGCAGCCCTATCAGGAGAAACACCATATATTTT. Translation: CASSPIRRNTIYF.

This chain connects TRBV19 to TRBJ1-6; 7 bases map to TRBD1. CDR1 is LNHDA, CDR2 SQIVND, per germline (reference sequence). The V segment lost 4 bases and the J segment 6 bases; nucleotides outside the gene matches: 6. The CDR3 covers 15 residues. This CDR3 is CASSTGTAINSPLHF. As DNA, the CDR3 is TGTGCCAGTAGTACCGGGACAGCGATTAATTCACCCCTCCACTTT.

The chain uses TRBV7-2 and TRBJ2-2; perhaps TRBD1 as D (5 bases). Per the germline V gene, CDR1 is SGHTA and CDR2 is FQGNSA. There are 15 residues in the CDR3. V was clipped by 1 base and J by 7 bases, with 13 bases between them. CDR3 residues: CASSLEGAIIGELFF. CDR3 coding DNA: TGTGCCAGCAGCTTAGAAGGGGCGATTATCGGGGAGCTGTTTTTT.